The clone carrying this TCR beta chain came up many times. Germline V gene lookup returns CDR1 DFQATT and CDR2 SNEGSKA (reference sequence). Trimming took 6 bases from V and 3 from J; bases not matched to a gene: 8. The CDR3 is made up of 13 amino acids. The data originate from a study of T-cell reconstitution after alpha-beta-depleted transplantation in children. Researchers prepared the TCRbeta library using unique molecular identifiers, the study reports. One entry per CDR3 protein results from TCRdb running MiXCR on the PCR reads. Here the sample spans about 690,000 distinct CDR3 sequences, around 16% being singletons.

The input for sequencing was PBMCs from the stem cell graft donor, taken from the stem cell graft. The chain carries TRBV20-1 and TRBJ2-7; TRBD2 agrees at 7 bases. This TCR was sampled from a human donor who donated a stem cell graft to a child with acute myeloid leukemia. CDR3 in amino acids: CSASRDYHYEQYF. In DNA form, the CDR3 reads TGCAGTGCCTCACGGGACTACCACTACGAGCAGTACTTC.